The clone carrying this T cell receptor beta chain was found a few times. What it binds is unknown. The ends were cut back, 3 bases at V and 7 bases at J, with 9 bases in the middle. Germline V lookup: CDR1 SGHTA, CDR2 FQGNSA. This CDR3 region has 13 residues. Isolated RNA was reverse transcribed in full, so expressed TCRB transcripts were sequenced. Using immunoSEQ multiplex PCR, the repertoire was profiled, and TCRdb retains in-frame clones only, with some absent. The sample carries some 240,000 clones, roughly a tenth recorded once. This entry is derived from a study of beta chain features in type 1 diabetes. Regarding the study as a whole: TCRB repertoires of naive, central memory and Treg cells appeared more similar among patients than among healthy donors. The VDJ junctions of type 1 diabetes patients carried fewer insertions and more deletions.

The sequence came from a man aged 18 to 30 in good health. The sequenced sample consisted of central memory CD4+ T cells from blood. The genes are TRBV7-2 and TRBJ2-2; D gene ambiguous. CDR3 DNA: TGTGCCAGCAGCTTTGGATTCGGCGGGGAGCTGTTTTTT. It encodes CASSFGFGGELFF.